Presented here are 15 T cell receptor beta chains from one specimen sequenced in a study of blood T cell repertoires in COVID-19. Only in-frame clones appear in the TCRdb table, and some are missing; sequencing was by immunoSEQ multiplex PCR. The sample contains around 210,000 clones, 86% of which appear only once. Sample: peripheral blood. These receptors originate from a woman in her seventies with acute or convalescent COVID-19.

The chain links TRBV2 to TRBJ2-5, with TRBD1 matching 8 bases. Germline V gene sequence: CDR1 SNHLY, CDR2 FYNNEI. The V and J ends lost 5 bases and 2 bases, in that order; junction bases with no gene match: 7. The CDR3 sequence is 15 residues long. CDR3 sequence (DNA): TGTGCCAGCAGTCCGGGACAGGCTAATCAAGAGACCCAGTACTTC. Translating it yields CASSPGQANQETQYF.

V and J are TRBV7-8 and TRBJ1-4; no clear D. V gave up 5 bases and J gave up 0 bases, with 16 bases separating them. Germline loops: CDR1 SGHVS, CDR2 FQNEAQ. The CDR3 covers 17 residues. CDR3 DNA: TGTGCCAGCAGCCCTCTTGGATCGGGTGCAACTAATGAAAAACTGTTTTTT. This codes for CASSPLGSGATNEKLFF.

J is TRBJ1-5 and V is TRBV28; 11 nucleotides match TRBD1. The CDR3 extends over 14 amino acids. With V trimmed by 6 bases and J by 9 bases, 7 bases remained unmatched. Germline V gene data show CDR1 as MDHEN and CDR2 as SYDVKM. The CDR3 protein is CASRGTGGEVPQHF. In nucleotides, the CDR3 is TGTGCCAGCAGAGGGACAGGGGGAGAGGTGCCCCAGCATTTT.

The rearrangement uses TRBV28 and TRBJ2-1; 8 bases fit TRBD2. V was clipped by 6 bases and J by 6 bases; unmatched bases: 10. The CDR3 runs 15 residues. The germline CDR1 and CDR2 sequences are MDHEN and SYDVKM. In nucleotides, the CDR3 is TGTGCCAGCAGAAACGGGGGGGTCAGGGGCAATGAGCAGTTCTTC. It encodes CASRNGGVRGNEQFF.

This clone was found a few times. The same CDR3 is also encoded by other DNA sequences in this sample. This chain joins TRBV5-1 and TRBJ2-7; D may be TRBD1 (5 bases). From germline, CDR1 is SGHRS and CDR2 YFSETQ. CDR3 size: 13 residues. V dropped 0 bases and J dropped 1 base, with 5 bases sitting between them. CDR3 DNA sequence: TGCGCCAGCAGCTTGGACAGGTCCTACGAGCAGTACTTC. This encodes CASSLDRSYEQYF.

This clone was found a few times. This sample includes further DNA sequences coding for the same CDR3. This chain uses TRBV5-8 with TRBJ2-3; 10 bases are shared with TRBD2. The CDR3 is 14 residues long. CDR1 is SGHTS and CDR2 is YDEGEE in the germline V gene. The trim removed 4 bases at V and 1 base at J, leaving 0 bases unmatched. The CDR3 bases are TGTGCCAGCAGCGGGACTAGCGGCACAGATACGCAGTATTTT. It encodes CASSGTSGTDTQYF.

The chain carries TRBV2 and TRBJ1-4, with D perhaps matching TRBD1 (6 bases). In germline, CDR1 is SNHLY, CDR2 FYNNEI. Deletions cut 6 bases from V and 2 bases from J, with 7 bases between. This CDR3 is 13 amino acids long. DNA of the CDR3: TGTGCCAGCAGAGGGGGTACTAATGAAAAACTGTTTTTT. It encodes CASRGGTNEKLFF.

The chain couples TRBV6-5 to TRBJ2-1, with a weak D call TRBD1 (6 bases). V lost 6 bases and J 0 bases, leaving 12 bases between the germline ends. This CDR3 has 15 residues. CDR1 and CDR2 (germline): MNHEY, SVGAGI. Here the CDR3 DNA reads TGTGCCAGCAGATACGGGGACACCTCCTACAATGAGCAGTTCTTC. It is translated as CASRYGDTSYNEQFF.

This clone has more than one count but fewer than ten. The chain has TRBV3-1 (or the pseudogene TRBV3-2) and TRBJ1-1; D is unclear. This CDR3 contains 14 residues. Trimming removed 6 bases at V and 1 base at J, with 12 bases between. Per germline, CDR1 LGHDT and CDR2 YNNKEL (reference sequence). In nucleotides, the CDR3 is TGTGCCAGCAGACCCACGGGAGGGAACACTGAAGCTTTCTTT. Encoded protein: CASRPTGGNTEAFF.

J is TRBJ1-4 and V is TRBV5-1; D remains ambiguous. The CDR3 sequence is 14 residues long. Germline V gene sequence: CDR1 SGHRS, CDR2 YFSETQ. Between the trimmed V and J ends, which lost 2 bases and 0 bases, there was a span of 5 bases. The CDR3 nucleotides are TGCGCCAGCAGCTTCGGTACAACTAATGAAAAACTGTTTTTT. Amino acid sequence: CASSFGTTNEKLFF.

The chain has TRBV18 and TRBJ2-2; tentative D call: TRBD2 (6 bases). Deletions cut 3 bases from V and 2 bases from J, with 13 bases between. Germline assignment: CDR1 KGHSH and CDR2 LQKENI. The CDR3 is made up of 16 amino acids. CDR3 DNA: TGTGCCAGCTCACCCCGGCCCGGGGGAAACACCGGGGAGCTGTTTTTT. This translates into CASSPRPGGNTGELFF.

This clone was observed once. The chain uses TRBV10-3 and TRBJ1-1, with 9 bases fitting TRBD1. CDR1 and CDR2 (germline): ENHRY, SYGVKD. CDR3 length: 14 residues. V shed 6 bases and J 4 bases; nucleotides not matched to a gene: 6. This chain's CDR3 is CAIRWDRAGTEAFF. CDR3 DNA sequence: TGTGCCATCAGATGGGACAGGGCAGGCACTGAAGCTTTCTTT.

To note about this clone: Other DNA sequences in the same sample also yield this CDR3. The rearrangement uses TRBV5-1 and TRBJ2-7, with 10 bases aligning to TRBD1. This CDR3 is built from 13 residues. Looked up from germline, CDR1 is SGHRS and CDR2 is YFSETQ. Trimming removed 3 bases from V and 4 bases from J; junction bases left unmatched: 1. In nucleotides, the CDR3 is TGCGCCAGCAGCTGGGACAGGGGATACGAGCAGTACTTC. Residues: CASSWDRGYEQYF.

The chain joins TRBV7-2 to TRBJ2-1; tentatively, D is TRBD2 (7 bases). This CDR3 is 13 amino acids long. CDR1 and CDR2 (germline): SGHTA, FQGNSA. With 2 bases removed from V and 8 bases from J, the gap between germline ends came to 10 bases. The CDR3 bases are TGTGCCAGCAGCTTACCGGGGGGCGATGAGCAGTTCTTC. Translated, it gives CASSLPGGDEQFF.

As for this clone: Other nucleotide sequences in the sample specify the same CDR3. V gene TRBV7-9 combines with J gene TRBJ1-5; no definite D call. V lost 0 bases and J 4 bases, leaving 7 bases between the germline ends. The CDR3 is made up of 14 amino acids. Germline V gene data show CDR1 as SEHNR and CDR2 as FQNEAQ (reference sequence). DNA of the CDR3: TGTGCCAGCAGCTTAGCGGGCAGTAATCAGCCCCAGCATTTT. Its translation: CASSLAGSNQPQHF.